This T cell receptor (beta chain) was recorded in a study of radiotherapy plus CTLA-4 blockade in lung cancer. Study-wide context: Of all patients, around 19% responded objectively and roughly 31% showed disease control.

Generated by immunoSEQ multiplex PCR, the TCRdb table keeps only in-frame clones and is missing some. The sample carries 35,000 to 50,000 clones, roughly 76% recorded once. CDR3 length: 14 residues. The germline CDR1 and CDR2 sequences are SNHLY and FYNNEI. Between the trimmed V and J ends, which lost 6 bases and 6 bases, there was a span of 17 bases. Notes on the study in general: Expansion of tumor-derived TCR clones was observed in blood after radiotherapy plus ipilimumab.

Those patients who had chemo-refractory metastatic non-small-cell lung cancer were given focal radiation along with CTLA-4 blockade through ipilimumab. As concerns this clone: Its antigen is currently unknown.

Material: peripheral blood, obtained from a patient treated with radiotherapy plus ipilimumab. This sequence originates from a human donor with non-small cell lung cancer who had a complete response to radiotherapy plus ipilimumab. V is TRBV2 and J is TRBJ1-1, with D hard to call. The CDR3 DNA reads as TGTGCCAGCAGCGGGGTAGGTGGGAATGCTGAAGCTTTCTTT. This translates into CASSGVGGNAEAFF. The whole variable domain, filled in from reference TRBV2 and TRBJ1-1, reads EPEVTQTPSHQVTQMGQEVILRCVPISNHLYFYWYRQILGQKVEFLVSFYNNEISEKSEIFDDQFSVERPDGSNFTLKIRSTKLEDSAMYFCASSGVGGNAEAFFGQGTRLTVV.